This is a list of T cell receptor beta chains from one sample in a study of blood T cell repertoires in COVID-19. Profiling relied on immunoSEQ multiplex PCR, and the TCRdb table lists in-frame clones only, not all of them. The table lists around 260,000 clones, roughly 86% of them singletons. Sequencing used peripheral blood. Source of these receptors: a human donor in a cohort sampled during active COVID-19. Each CDR3 is given with its conserved first and last residue. Each record gives: J gene, V gene, CDR3 protein.

J gene: TRBJ2-7; V gene: TRBV6-6; CDR3 protein: CASNYGGDRTYEQYF
J gene: TRBJ2-5; V gene: TRBV3-1/TRBV3-2; CDR3 protein: CASSLAGGQETQYF
J gene: TRBJ2-7; V gene: TRBV7-2; CDR3 protein: CASSLGTGGGEQYF
J gene: TRBJ2-3; V gene: TRBV6-2/TRBV6-3; CDR3 protein: CASSYVLRDTQYF
J gene: TRBJ2-7; V gene: TRBV7-2; CDR3 protein: CASSLFSGQTYEQYF
J gene: TRBJ1-1; V gene: TRBV4-3; CDR3 protein: CASSQVSGTGGLAFF
J gene: TRBJ2-2; V gene: TRBV28; CDR3 protein: CASRGTGSTGELFF
J gene: TRBJ1-4; V gene: TRBV6-5; CDR3 protein: CASSYSGAINEKLFF
J gene: TRBJ2-7; V gene: TRBV11-2; CDR3 protein: CASSLVGLSWQYF
J gene: TRBJ1-5; V gene: TRBV28; CDR3 protein: CASSLRGGSNQPQHF
J gene: TRBJ1-1; V gene: TRBV2; CDR3 protein: CASSASGGGYTEAFF
J gene: TRBJ1-2; V gene: TRBV24-1; CDR3 protein: CATSEEGLYGYTF
J gene: TRBJ1-3; V gene: TRBV4-3; CDR3 protein: CASSRYGTPPGNTIYF
J gene: TRBJ2-7; V gene: TRBV5-4; CDR3 protein: CASSLGLAGGREQYF
J gene: TRBJ2-7; V gene: TRBV19; CDR3 protein: CARIERDRGLAGLGGMSHEQYF
J gene: TRBJ2-3; V gene: TRBV7-2; CDR3 protein: CASSPGTSTDTQYF
J gene: TRBJ2-5; V gene: TRBV7-2; CDR3 protein: CASSLAGARQETQYF
J gene: TRBJ1-4; V gene: TRBV15; CDR3 protein: CATSRELTTGFGREKLFF
J gene: TRBJ1-6; V gene: TRBV30; CDR3 protein: CAWASGQANNSPLHF
J gene: TRBJ1-1; V gene: TRBV27; CDR3 protein: CASSLGANTEAFF
J gene: TRBJ2-7; V gene: TRBV28; CDR3 protein: CASRPIPGLAYRGRNYEQYF
J gene: TRBJ2-7; V gene: TRBV13; CDR3 protein: CASSPGGTSYEQYF
J gene: TRBJ2-7; V gene: TRBV29-1; CDR3 protein: CSVEAGTGGSEIPYEQYF
J gene: TRBJ1-1; V gene: TRBV13; CDR3 protein: CASSLFLNTEAFF
J gene: TRBJ2-1; V gene: TRBV19; CDR3 protein: CASSPHRDSNEQFF
J gene: TRBJ2-5; V gene: TRBV4-1; CDR3 protein: CASSTPWARGQSETQYF
J gene: TRBJ2-1; V gene: TRBV27; CDR3 protein: CASSFGGSYNEQFF
J gene: TRBJ2-5; V gene: TRBV5-5; CDR3 protein: CASSFHREETQYF
J gene: TRBJ2-5; V gene: TRBV9; CDR3 protein: CASSVAIGDQETQYF
J gene: TRBJ2-7; V gene: TRBV6-2/TRBV6-3; CDR3 protein: CASSYSYRADYEQYF
J gene: TRBJ1-3; V gene: TRBV5-4; CDR3 protein: CASSFSGEADGNTIYF
J gene: TRBJ1-2; V gene: TRBV30; CDR3 protein: CAWWWRQSSNYGYTF
J gene: TRBJ2-7; V gene: TRBV6-2/TRBV6-3; CDR3 protein: CASSYSSGPPDEQYF
J gene: TRBJ2-1; V gene: TRBV6-5; CDR3 protein: CASRRTGRNNEQFF
J gene: TRBJ2-7; V gene: TRBV13; CDR3 protein: CASSPRRQGGNEQYF
J gene: TRBJ1-1; V gene: TRBV19; CDR3 protein: CASSPRGTANTEAFF
J gene: TRBJ1-1; V gene: TRBV9; CDR3 protein: CASSPRQGETEAFF
J gene: TRBJ2-3; V gene: TRBV6-1; CDR3 protein: CASSEGGPTDTQYF